This record covers a single TCR beta chain. The antigen remains unidentified. An immunoSEQ assay, version v3.0, was performed at survey level. The repertoire was sequenced with immunoSEQ multiplex PCR; TCRdb's copy has only in-frame clones and lacks some. The sample yields tens of thousands of clones, about 86% seen once. The sample comes from a study of long-term antiretroviral therapy in people with HIV. The CDR3 extends over 17 amino acids. Germline V gene lookup returns CDR1 MGHDK and CDR2 SYGVNS. V was cut by 0 bases and J by 6 bases, with 18 bases left in between. Regarding the study as a whole: Controls showed broader CDR3 length ranges than did the HIV repertoires.

The sequenced sample was unsorted PBMCs, obtained almost 4.6 years after starting antiretroviral therapy. V gene TRBV25-1 combines with J gene TRBJ2-1; D tentatively fits TRBD1 or TRBD2 (6 bases each). The sequence was collected from a man in his thirties or forties with HIV. The DNA for the CDR3 is TGTGCCAGCAGTGAATATCTCGGGGGTGGGACACTCAATGAGCAGTTCTTC. Its translation: CASSEYLGGGTLNEQFF.